Shown below are 6 T cell receptor beta chains from a single sample sequenced in a study of PD-L1 blockade in urothelial cancer. Generated by immunoSEQ multiplex PCR, the TCRdb table keeps only in-frame clones and is missing some. The table records about 56,000 clones, 85% of them present only once. Time point: pretreatment peripheral blood. The sequenced sample was PBMCs, obtained around atezolizumab (anti-PD-L1) treatment. These receptors came from a man aged 70-80 years with urothelial cancer.

CDR3 coding DNA: TGTGCCAGTGCCCTGACCTGGACTAGCTTTCGAAATGAGCAGTTCTTC. Amino acid sequence: CASALTWTSFRNEQFF. The chain is built from TRBV19 and TRBJ2-1; 8 nucleotides agree with TRBD2. The length of the CDR3 is 16 residues. After removal of 8 bases from V and 7 bases from J, the junction contained 16 bases not matched to a gene. CDR1 LNHDA and CDR2 SQIVND come from the germline V gene (reference sequence).

This clone was detected once. The chain couples TRBV4-1 to TRBJ2-7, with TRBD2 matching over 8 bases. V dropped 4 bases and J dropped 5; count of bases not matched to a gene: 10. The CDR3 loop spans 15 amino acids. Germline CDR1 reads MGHRA; CDR2 reads YSYEKL. The CDR3 reads CASSRDSGTSNEQYF. The DNA of the CDR3 is TGCGCCAGCAGCCGAGACTCCGGGACTAGTAACGAGCAGTACTTC.

The V gene is TRBV4-1, the J gene TRBJ2-7; 9 positions agree with TRBD2. CDR1 MGHRA and CDR2 YSYEKL come from the germline V gene. This CDR3 contains 14 residues. Trimming removed 4 bases from V and 1 base from J; junction bases left unmatched: 2. The CDR3 region has the DNA TGCGCCAGCAGCCCTAGCGGGAAGTCCTACGAGCAGTACTTC. It encodes CASSPSGKSYEQYF.

The rearrangement uses TRBV4-1 and TRBJ2-1; TRBD1 matches 11 bases. The germline V gene has CDR1 MGHRA and CDR2 YSYEKL. The V segment lost 4 bases and the J segment 7 bases; nucleotides outside the gene matches: 15. The CDR3 runs to 18 residues. Here the CDR3 reads CASSRQLAGTGGLNEQFF. The CDR3 DNA reads TGCGCCAGCAGCCGCCAACTCGCCGGGACAGGGGGTTTAAATGAGCAGTTCTTC.

This chain links TRBV2 with TRBJ2-3; a possible D gene is TRBD2 (5 bases). V was shortened by 5 bases and J by 0 bases, with 9 bases between the two germline ends. This CDR3 is built from 14 residues. Germline-derived CDR1 and CDR2 are SNHLY and FYNNEI. Written as DNA, the CDR3 is TGTGCCAGCAGTATAGCGTTCAGCACAGATACGCAGTATTTT. Protein product: CASSIAFSTDTQYF.

The V gene is TRBV5-1, the J gene TRBJ2-5; TRBD1 is a possible D gene (6 bases). In germline, CDR1 is SGHRS, CDR2 YFSETQ. The CDR3 has 13 amino acids. Trimming stripped 3 bases from V and 4 bases from J, with 10 bases between. The CDR3 protein is CASSSGHIETQYF. CDR3 in DNA: TGCGCCAGCAGCTCGGGACATATAGAGACCCAGTACTTC.